Listed below are T cell receptor beta chains from one sample, sequenced in a study of T cells in Graves' hyperthyroidism and ophthalmopathy. TCRdb reprocessed the multiplex PCR reads with MiXCR, giving one entry per CDR3 protein. The repertoire holds fewer than 900,000 distinct CDR3 sequences, with around 19% as singletons. Sequencing used blood. The receptors come from a woman between 45 and 65 years old with Graves' hyperthyroidism that later progressed to Graves' ophthalmopathy. Both conserved end residues are part of each CDR3. The D gene is left open where the match is weak. Some rows mark clone size as missing; the rest say once, few, many or name a class of expanded clone.

size: NA
V: TRBV2
D: NA
J: TRBJ1-3
CDR3: CASSEAGGLLGGTIYF
DNA: TGTGCCAGCAGTGAAGCCGGCGGCCTCTTGGGGGGCACCATATATTTT

size: few
V: TRBV4-1
D: NA
J: TRBJ1-1
CDR3: CASSQEDSWEAFF
DNA: TGCGCCAGCAGCCAAGAGGACAGCTGGGAAGCTTTCTTT

size: NA
V: TRBV27
D: NA
J: TRBJ2-7
CDR3: CASSSRGANLYEQYF
DNA: TGTGCCAGCAGTTCTAGGGGTGCCAACCTGTACGAGCAGTACTTC

size: many
V: TRBV2
D: NA
J: TRBJ2-1
CDR3: CASRLGDEQFF
DNA: TGTGCCAGCAGGTTGGGGGATGAGCAGTTCTTC

size: few
V: TRBV3-1
D: NA
J: TRBJ1-3
CDR3: CASSQDLLPYSSTSSGNTIYF
DNA: TGTGCCAGCAGCCAAGATCTGTTACCTTACTCCTCAACATCCTCTGGAAACACCATATATTTT

size: NA
V: TRBV3-1
D: TRBD2
J: TRBJ2-1
CDR3: CASSPLSGTSNEQFF
DNA: TGTGCCAGCAGTCCGTTAAGCGGGACGTCTAATGAGCAGTTCTTC

size: NA
V: TRBV19
D: NA
J: TRBJ2-1
CDR3: CASSIWRRTGYEQFF
DNA: TGTGCCAGTAGTATCTGGAGGAGGACGGGGTATGAGCAGTTCTTC

size: few
V: TRBV6-1
D: NA
J: TRBJ2-1
CDR3: CASYLAGPYNEQFF
DNA: TGTGCCAGCTATCTGGCAGGACCCTACAATGAGCAGTTCTTC

size: NA
V: TRBV7-9
D: TRBD1
J: TRBJ2-1
CDR3: CASSLGGQVYEQFF
DNA: TGTGCCAGCAGCTTGGGGGGACAGGTATACGAGCAGTTCTTC

size: NA
V: TRBV11-2
D: TRBD2
J: TRBJ2-3
CDR3: CASSFSSGGGQYF
DNA: TGTGCCAGCAGCTTCTCGTCAGGCGGGGGGCAGTATTTT

size: few
V: TRBV27
D: TRBD1
J: TRBJ2-1
CDR3: CASSLRDRGQEQFF
DNA: TGTGCCAGCAGTTTAAGGGACAGGGGGCAGGAGCAGTTCTTC

size: NA
V: TRBV7-9
D: NA
J: TRBJ1-2
CDR3: CASSFARRRFGYTF
DNA: TGTGCCAGCAGCTTTGCCCGGAGGAGGTTCGGCTACACCTTC

size: NA
V: TRBV2
D: NA
J: TRBJ2-2
CDR3: CASRESVRASTGELFF
DNA: TGTGCCAGCAGGGAAAGCGTCAGGGCGAGCACCGGGGAGCTGTTTTTT

size: many
V: TRBV7-2
D: NA
J: TRBJ2-7
CDR3: CASSQDWDPTYEQYF
DNA: TGTGCCAGCAGCCAGGATTGGGACCCCACCTACGAGCAGTACTTC

size: NA
V: TRBV6-1
D: TRBD1
J: TRBJ1-2
CDR3: CASSPTGTGSTYGYTF
DNA: TGTGCCAGCAGCCCCACCGGGACAGGGTCGACCTATGGCTACACCTTC

size: NA
V: TRBV12-3/TRBV12-4
D: TRBD2
J: TRBJ2-1
CDR3: CASSPGLAAPNEQFF
DNA: TGTGCCAGCAGTCCTGGACTAGCGGCCCCGAATGAGCAGTTCTTC

size: many
V: TRBV7-3
D: NA
J: TRBJ1-2
CDR3: CASSFAAETNYGYTF
DNA: TGTGCCAGCAGCTTCGCGGCGGAGACTAACTATGGCTACACCTTC

size: many
V: TRBV20-1
D: NA
J: TRBJ2-1
CDR3: CSAAGTGYNEQFF
DNA: TGCAGTGCTGCCGGGACGGGCTACAATGAGCAGTTCTTC

size: NA
V: TRBV20-1
D: NA
J: TRBJ2-5
CDR3: CSAREGSRTGRRETQYF
DNA: TGCAGTGCTAGAGAAGGTAGCAGAACGGGGCGCCGTGAGACCCAGTACTTC

size: NA
V: TRBV5-1
D: TRBD2
J: TRBJ2-5
CDR3: CASSFIGGAVETQYF
DNA: TGCGCCAGCAGCTTCATCGGGGGGGCCGTGGAGACCCAGTACTTC

size: many
V: TRBV7-3
D: NA
J: TRBJ2-4
CDR3: CASSSHGSNPFEYF
DNA: TGTGCCAGCAGCTCGCACGGCAGTAACCCCTTCGAGTACTTC

size: NA
V: TRBV27
D: NA
J: TRBJ2-3
CDR3: CASSLRVRASRRTDTQYF
DNA: TGTGCCAGCAGTTTAAGGGTTAGGGCCTCGCGGCGGACAGATACGCAGTATTTT

size: many
V: TRBV12-3/TRBV12-4
D: TRBD2
J: TRBJ2-1
CDR3: CASSRGLATYNEQFF
DNA: TGTGCCAGCAGTCGAGGACTAGCGACATACAATGAGCAGTTCTTC

size: NA
V: TRBV3-1
D: NA
J: TRBJ1-6
CDR3: CASSLGALPNGSPLHF
DNA: TGTGCCAGCAGCCTCGGGGCCCTTCCTAACGGTTCACCCCTCCACTTT

size: NA
V: TRBV15
D: NA
J: TRBJ1-4
CDR3: CATSRVGGPWEKLFF
DNA: TGTGCCACCAGCAGAGTTGGGGGCCCGTGGGAAAAACTGTTTTTT

size: NA
V: TRBV15
D: TRBD2
J: TRBJ2-3
CDR3: CATRSGTSGGTDTQYF
DNA: TGTGCCACCAGGTCAGGGACTAGCGGAGGAACAGATACGCAGTATTTT

size: once
V: TRBV30
D: TRBD1
J: TRBJ1-5
CDR3: CAWSPGGSQPQHF
DNA: TGTGCCTGGAGTCCAGGGGGATCTCAGCCCCAGCATTTT

size: NA
V: TRBV15
D: TRBD1
J: TRBJ1-4
CDR3: CATSREATGGNEKLFF
DNA: TGTGCCACCAGCAGAGAGGCGACAGGGGGGAATGAAAAACTGTTTTTT

size: NA
V: TRBV3-1
D: TRBD1
J: TRBJ1-2
CDR3: CASSFHHDRQGGSGYTF
DNA: TGTGCCAGCAGCTTCCACCACGATCGACAGGGAGGTAGTGGCTACACCTTC

size: few
V: TRBV7-9
D: NA
J: TRBJ1-3
CDR3: CASSFDINSGNTIYF
DNA: TGTGCCAGCAGCTTTGACATAAACTCTGGAAACACCATATATTTT

size: many
V: TRBV3-1
D: NA
J: TRBJ2-1
CDR3: CASSSGLSSYNEQFF
DNA: TGTGCCAGCAGCTCCGGGTTGAGCTCCTACAATGAGCAGTTCTTC

size: many
V: TRBV3-1
D: NA
J: TRBJ1-5
CDR3: CASSQDLGGNQPQHF
DNA: TGTGCCAGCAGCCAAGATCTTGGGGGCAATCAGCCCCAGCATTTT

size: few
V: TRBV12-3/TRBV12-4
D: TRBD2
J: TRBJ2-5
CDR3: CASLLGLAGKETQYF
DNA: TGTGCCAGCCTCTTGGGACTAGCGGGGAAAGAGACCCAGTACTTC

size: many
V: TRBV18
D: NA
J: TRBJ2-3
CDR3: CASSLGEYTDTQYF
DNA: TGTGCCAGCTCCCTCGGGGAGTACACAGATACGCAGTATTTT

size: many
V: TRBV20-1
D: NA
J: TRBJ2-3
CDR3: CSAKTRWNQNRVTDTQYF
DNA: TGCAGTGCTAAAACTCGGTGGAATCAGAACCGGGTCACAGATACGCAGTATTTT

size: NA
V: TRBV6-6
D: NA
J: TRBJ2-5
CDR3: CASSYYRERETQYF
DNA: TGTGCCAGCAGTTACTACAGGGAGAGAGAGACCCAGTACTTC

size: NA
V: TRBV5-1
D: NA
J: TRBJ2-1
CDR3: CASSLRTGDLKQFF
DNA: TGCGCCAGCAGCTTGCGTACTGGGGATTTGAAGCAGTTCTTC

size: once
V: TRBV6-9
D: TRBD1
J: TRBJ1-6
CDR3: CASSYNRGPNNSPLHF
DNA: TGTGCCAGCAGTTACAATAGGGGGCCAAATAATTCACCCCTCCACTTT

size: once
V: TRBV10-2
D: NA
J: TRBJ1-5
CDR3: CASSELAGYGNQPQHF
DNA: TGCGCCAGCAGTGAGTTGGCAGGATATGGCAATCAGCCCCAGCATTTT

size: many
V: TRBV20-1
D: NA
J: TRBJ2-5
CDR3: CSAIDTLQETQYF
DNA: TGCAGTGCTATCGACACCCTCCAAGAGACCCAGTACTTC

size: few
V: TRBV4-1
D: NA
J: TRBJ2-3
CDR3: CASSQVHDPGSSTDTQYF
DNA: TGCGCCAGCAGCCAAGTTCACGACCCCGGATCTAGCACAGATACGCAGTATTTT

size: NA
V: TRBV20-1
D: TRBD1
J: TRBJ2-7
CDR3: CSARDRLSDRVTLSSYEQYF
DNA: TGCAGTGCTAGAGATCGTTTATCGGACAGGGTGACCTTGAGCTCCTACGAGCAGTACTTC

size: NA
V: TRBV2
D: NA
J: TRBJ2-7
CDR3: CASVRPDEQYF
DNA: TGTGCCAGCGTAAGGCCGGACGAGCAGTACTTC

size: many
V: TRBV5-5
D: NA
J: TRBJ2-7
CDR3: CASSLSVRLIYEQYF
DNA: TGTGCCAGCAGCTTGAGTGTGAGACTGATCTACGAGCAGTACTTC

size: few
V: TRBV27
D: TRBD2
J: TRBJ2-1
CDR3: CASSLPGLAGANEQFF
DNA: TGTGCCAGCAGTTTGCCGGGACTAGCGGGGGCCAATGAGCAGTTCTTC

size: few
V: TRBV6-1
D: TRBD1
J: TRBJ2-1
CDR3: CASRGQGSSYNEQFF
DNA: TGTGCCAGCAGAGGACAGGGGAGCTCCTACAATGAGCAGTTCTTC

size: NA
V: TRBV20-1
D: NA
J: TRBJ1-5
CDR3: CSARATPFGVNQPQHF
DNA: TGCAGTGCTAGAGCCACTCCTTTTGGGGTCAATCAGCCCCAGCATTTT

size: NA
V: TRBV20-1
D: NA
J: TRBJ1-2
CDR3: CSASVDAGYTF
DNA: TGCAGTGCTAGCGTTGATGCTGGCTACACCTTC

size: many
V: TRBV12-3/TRBV12-4
D: NA
J: TRBJ2-7
CDR3: CASSPGLGTYEQYF
DNA: TGTGCCAGCAGCCCGGGACTGGGCACCTACGAGCAGTACTTC

size: NA
V: TRBV10-3
D: NA
J: TRBJ2-5
CDR3: CAISESGGSGETQYF
DNA: TGTGCCATCAGTGAGTCAGGCGGCAGTGGGGAGACCCAGTACTTC